These T cell receptor beta chains were read from a single sample in a study of beta chain features in type 1 diabetes. Measured with immunoSEQ multiplex PCR; TCRdb has only the in-frame clones, and not every one. The sample contains about 340,000 clones, 6.5% to 10% of which appear only once. Specimen: central memory CD4+ T cells from blood. Receptors originate from a woman younger than 30 in good health. Each CDR3 is given with its conserved first and last residue. The D gene is left open where the match is weak.

>TRBJ2-7|TRBV28|.
CASRSSSSYEQYF
>TRBJ1-2|TRBV7-2|.
CASSQDWSYGYTF
>TRBJ1-4|TRBV27|.
CASSRSGSNEKLFF
>TRBJ1-2|TRBV28|TRBD1
CASSRDRYGYTF
>TRBJ2-7|TRBV28|TRBD2
CASSHSGSVPYEQYF
>TRBJ1-5|TRBV28|.
CASSIDRGNQPQHF
>TRBJ1-5|TRBV18|.
CASSPGASQPQHF
>TRBJ2-7|TRBV5-1|.
CASSLAPGTYEQYF
>TRBJ2-1|TRBV18|.
CASSRGHSANGDEQFF
>TRBJ2-2|TRBV9|TRBD2
CASSPPGGTSGITGELFF
>TRBJ2-7|TRBV28|.
CASSSSPLGYEQYF
>TRBJ2-7|TRBV4-2|TRBD1
CASSQARQGQYEQYF
>TRBJ2-1|TRBV10-3|TRBD2
CAIRMGGLAGVDEQFF
>TRBJ2-3|TRBV18|.
CASSQGRTSTDTQYF
>TRBJ2-5|TRBV10-3|.
CAIGLTHHPETQYF
>TRBJ2-7|TRBV7-8|.
CASSATPQSSYEQYF
>TRBJ2-6|TRBV5-4|.
CASSFGQGSGANVLTF
>TRBJ2-1|TRBV6-6|.
CASSGGSRDYNEQFF
>TRBJ2-7|TRBV5-4|TRBD1
CASSAATGTGGYEQYF
>TRBJ2-3|TRBV29-1|.
CSKQVGDTQYF
>TRBJ2-7|TRBV29-1|TRBD1
CSVEPGQGSNEQYF
>TRBJ2-5|TRBV11-2|.
CASSSLEETQYF
>TRBJ2-7|TRBV7-9|TRBD1
CASSLRGTDYEQYF
>TRBJ1-2|TRBV7-9|.
CASSLDTGSGYTF
>TRBJ2-1|TRBV11-2|.
CASSLALYNEQFF
>TRBJ1-1|TRBV6-5|TRBD1
CASSTGQANTEAFF
>TRBJ2-2|TRBV28|.
CASSLVQDSTGELFF
>TRBJ1-4|TRBV7-2|.
CASSSQLRNEKLFF
>TRBJ1-1|TRBV28|.
CASRALGEAFF
>TRBJ2-3|TRBV6-5|.
CASSTGRAGAYTQYF
>TRBJ2-7|TRBV6-1|TRBD1
CASSSTGTEGEQYF
>TRBJ2-7|TRBV4-3|.
CASSRLTGASYEQYF
>TRBJ2-7|TRBV7-2|.
CASSLALEPYEQYF